This T cell receptor (beta chain) derives from a study of blood T cell repertoires in COVID-19. Study overall: The study drew acute and convalescent COVID-19 samples from the United States, Italy and Spain. PBMCs, B-cell-depleted T cells, or T cells were the source of the cDNA or gDNA that made up the material.

Per the original data handling: Researchers report that nucleated cell counts were estimated from reference gene primer amplification. The data were produced by immunoSEQ multiplex PCR, yet TCRdb's version contains in-frame clones alone and is incomplete. That table supplies the V and J calls and clone size; D and trimming were determined from the DNA. The sample consists of 300,000 to 400,000 clones, under 95% of them appearing once. This receptor was obtained from a young woman who had recovered from COVID-19. The sample consisted of peripheral blood.

Here the CDR3 DNA reads TGTGCCAGCAGTGAAGGTCAGGCGGGAGCTTACTACGAGCAGTACGTC. It encodes CASSEGQAGAYYEQYV. V usage is TRBV2 and J usage is TRBJ2-7; TRBD2 aligns across 7 bases. The CDR3 consists of 16 residues. V shed 1 base and J 3 bases; nucleotides not matched to a gene: 9. CDR1 and CDR2 (germline): SNHLY, FYNNEI.